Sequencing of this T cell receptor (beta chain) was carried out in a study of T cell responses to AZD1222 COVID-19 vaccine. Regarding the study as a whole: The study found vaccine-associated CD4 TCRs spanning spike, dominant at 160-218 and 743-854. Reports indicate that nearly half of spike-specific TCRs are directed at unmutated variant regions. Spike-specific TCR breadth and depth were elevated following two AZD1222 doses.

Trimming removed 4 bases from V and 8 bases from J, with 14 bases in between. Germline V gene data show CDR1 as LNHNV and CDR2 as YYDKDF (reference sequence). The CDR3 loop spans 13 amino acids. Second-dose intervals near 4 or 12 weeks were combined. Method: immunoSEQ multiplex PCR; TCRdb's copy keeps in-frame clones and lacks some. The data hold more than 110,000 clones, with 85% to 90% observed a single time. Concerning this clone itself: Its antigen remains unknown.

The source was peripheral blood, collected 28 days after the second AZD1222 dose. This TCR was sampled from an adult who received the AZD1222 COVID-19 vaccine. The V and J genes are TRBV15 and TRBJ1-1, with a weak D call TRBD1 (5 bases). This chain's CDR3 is CATSTPFRGEAFF. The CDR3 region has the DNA TGTGCCACCAGCACCCCCTTCCGGGGGGAAGCTTTCTTT.